This T cell receptor (beta chain) came from a study of early T cells in non-severe SARS-CoV-2 infection. As for the study in general: Bulk RNA taken from unsorted whole blood was sequenced, leaving chains unpaired.

This clonotype was found a few times. The antigen is not known. Individual cDNA molecules were tagged with unique molecular identifiers, the study reported. TCRdb re-called the 5' RACE reads through MiXCR, storing one row per CDR3 protein. Of 60,000 to 65,000 distinct CDR3 sequences listed, around 12% were seen once; the top ten hold roughly 4%. The CDR3 length is 10 residues. Findings of the study overall: VDJdb matching favored anti-spike CD8 responses, missing private and CD4 specificities.

This sequence was found in an adult who was a healthcare worker with PCR-confirmed SARS-CoV-2 infection or an uninfected control (not recorded which). Input material: whole blood. The gene calls are TRBV21-1 and TRBJ2-7. TRBV21-1 is termed a pseudogene. Written as DNA, the CDR3 is TGTGCCAGCAGCAGCCACGAGCAGTACTTC. It translates to CASSSHEQYF.